Presented here are 23 T cell receptor beta chains from one specimen sequenced in a study of cytomegalovirus exposure and HLA in healthy donors. The data were produced by immunoSEQ multiplex PCR, yet TCRdb's version contains in-frame clones alone and is incomplete. The sample shows over 200,000 clones, 80% to 90% of them seen only once. The source material was PBMCs. These TCRs come from a young woman in good health and CMV-seronegative.

The CDR3 DNA follows: TGTGCCAGCAGTAGGACAGGTAGCACAGATACGCAGTATTTT. Translation gives CASSRTGSTDTQYF. The chain recombines TRBV25-1 with TRBJ2-3; 7 nucleotides agree with TRBD1. The germline V gene has CDR1 MGHDK and CDR2 SYGVNS. CDR3 length: 14 amino acids. The V gene end was trimmed by 5 bases and the J gene end by 0 bases; junction bases not matched to a gene: 2.

CDR3 nucleotide sequence: TGTGCCAGCAGGGAGCCAGCCCATAACACTGAAGCTTTCTTT. It codes for CASREPAHNTEAFF. The rearrangement links TRBV2 to TRBJ1-1; D not certain. The CDR3 is 14 amino acids. Trimming shortened V by 6 bases and J by 2 bases, and 13 bases separated the two germline ends. Germline CDR1 is SNHLY and CDR2 is FYNNEI.

This CDR3 is CASSETSGRLEEQYF. The CDR3 nucleotides read TGTGCCAGCAGTGAAACTAGCGGGAGGTTGGAGGAGCAGTACTTC. V and J are TRBV6-1 and TRBJ2-7; TRBD2 matches at 12 bases. Unmatched junction bases numbered 6, after V lost 2 bases and J lost 7 bases. Germline-derived CDR1 and CDR2 are MNHNS and SASEGT. CDR3 length: 15 amino acids.

This chain's CDR3 is CASSGQATEAFF. The CDR3 nucleotides are TGTGCCAGCAGCGGGCAGGCCACTGAAGCTTTCTTT. V gene TRBV11-3 combines with J gene TRBJ1-1, with unresolved D. This CDR3 spans 12 amino acids. Trimming removed 5 bases from V and 4 bases from J, with 8 bases in between. Per the germline V gene, CDR1 is SGHNT and CDR2 is YENEEA. Supplemented by reference TRBV11-3 and TRBJ1-1, the full variable domain reads EAGVVQSPRYKIIEKKQPVAFWCNPISGHNTLYWYLQNLGQGPELLIRYENEEAVDDSQLPKDRFSAERLKGVDSTLKIQPAELGDSAVYLCASSGQATEAFFGQGTRLTVV.

This clone was recorded once. The chain links TRBV18 to TRBJ2-7; 11 bases line up with TRBD2. Germline-derived CDR1 and CDR2 are KGHSH and LQKENI. J gave up 0 bases and V 4 bases, and 2 bases lay outside the gene matches. The CDR3 sequence is 15 residues long. The CDR3 loop is CASSQGLAASYEQYF. The CDR3 region has the DNA TGTGCCAGCTCACAGGGACTAGCGGCCTCCTACGAGCAGTACTTC.

The genes are TRBV28 and TRBJ1-3, with unresolved D. V was trimmed by 3 bases and J by 2 bases, leaving 17 bases between them. Germline V gene sequence: CDR1 MDHEN, CDR2 SYDVKM. CDR3 size: 17 residues. CDR3 protein: CASSLGFGGGPGNTIYF. DNA for the CDR3: TGTGCCAGCAGTTTGGGTTTTGGAGGAGGGCCTGGAAACACCATATATTTT.

This chain joins TRBV5-8 and TRBJ1-1, with 9 nucleotides matching TRBD1. The CDR3 runs 14 residues. Germline V CDR1 and CDR2: SGHTS, YDEGEE. Trimming cost V 5 bases and J 4 bases; bases outside gene matches: 6. Written as DNA, the CDR3 is TGTGCCAGCAGAACAGGGGGCAGATCCACTGAAGCTTTCTTT. It codes for CASRTGGRSTEAFF.

The chain links TRBV7-2 to TRBJ1-5, with D possibly TRBD1 on 5 matching bases. V was cut by 5 bases and J by 6 bases, with 17 bases left in between. Germline CDR1 is SGHTA and CDR2 is FQGNSA. This CDR3 region has 15 residues. The CDR3 DNA is TGTGCCAGCAGCACTCGGGGGGGGACGGGTCAGCCCCAGCATTTT. As protein: CASSTRGGTGQPQHF.

The genes are TRBV19 and TRBJ2-1; 9 bases are a match to TRBD2. The V segment lost 2 bases and the J segment 6 bases; nucleotides outside the gene matches: 5. Germline lookup yields CDR1 LNHDA and CDR2 SQIVND (reference sequence). This CDR3 has 15 amino acids. For the CDR3, the DNA is TGTGCCAGTAGTATAACGGGACTAGCTAGCAATGAGCAGTTCTTC. Encoded protein: CASSITGLASNEQFF.

The V call is TRBV29-1, the J call TRBJ2-1; 10 positions agree with TRBD2. The CDR3 contains 13 residues. In germline, CDR1 is SQVTM, CDR2 ANQGSEA. Germline trimming cut 1 base from V and 14 bases from J; bases unmatched to any gene: 8. CDR3 residues: CSVEVAAGGPEFF. The CDR3 DNA follows: TGCAGCGTTGAAGTGGCAGCGGGAGGGCCAGAGTTCTTC.

The chain couples TRBV28 to TRBJ2-7, with D perhaps TRBD1 (6 bases). V lost 3 bases and J lost 3, with 15 bases in between. Germline V gene sequence: CDR1 MDHEN, CDR2 SYDVKM. CDR3 length: 15 amino acids. This chain's CDR3 is CASSLTGGPSYEQYF. CDR3 in DNA: TGTGCCAGCAGTTTGACAGGAGGACCAAGCTACGAGCAGTACTTC.

The chain links TRBV7-2 to TRBJ1-1; TRBD1 aligns across 8 bases. The CDR3 runs 15 residues. CDR1 is SGHTA and CDR2 is FQGNSA in the germline V gene. Germline trimming cut 1 base from V and 5 bases from J; bases unmatched to any gene: 6. The CDR3 here is CASSLVQGAGTEAFF. DNA of the CDR3: TGTGCCAGCAGCTTAGTTCAGGGGGCTGGGACTGAAGCTTTCTTT.

The rearrangement links TRBV28 to TRBJ2-7, with 13 bases aligning to TRBD2. The CDR3 contains 16 residues. Germline CDR1 MDHEN, CDR2 SYDVKM. Germline trimming cut 5 bases from V and 7 bases from J; bases unmatched to any gene: 11. The CDR3 bases are TGTGCCAGCAGTGCTAAGGGACTAGCGGGGCCTATGGAGCAGTACTTC. Residues: CASSAKGLAGPMEQYF.

This clone has just one count. The rearrangement links TRBV30 to TRBJ2-7, with TRBD2 as a possible D gene (5 bases). The CDR3 totals 13 residues. The germline CDR1 and CDR2 sequences are GTSNPN and SVGIG (reference sequence). Deletions cut 0 bases from V and 5 bases from J, with 11 bases between. CDR3 sequence (DNA): TGTGCCTGGAGTGTAGCGGTCTGGAACGAGCAGTACTTC. Its protein is CAWSVAVWNEQYF. Together with reference TRBV30 and TRBJ2-7, the CDR3 gives the full variable domain: SQTIHQWPATLVQPVGSPLSLECTVEGTSNPNLYWYRQAAGRGLQLLFYSVGIGQISSEVPQNLSASRPQDRQFILSSKKLLLSDSGFYLCAWSVAVWNEQYFGPGTRLTVT.

V is TRBV2 and J is TRBJ2-7; TRBD2 agrees at 7 bases. The CDR3 is 14 amino acids. Trimming at V came to 7 bases and at J to 2 bases, leaving 8 bases not matched to a gene. The V gene's germline CDR1 is SNHLY and CDR2 FYNNEI. The DNA of the CDR3 is TGTGCCAGCAAGCGGGACGGAGCAACCTACGAGCAGTACTTC. Protein product: CASKRDGATYEQYF.

This chain joins TRBV28 and TRBJ2-3; 9 bases fit TRBD2. With 2 bases clipped from V and 6 bases from J, the junction kept 15 bases outside the gene matches. The germline CDR1 and CDR2 sequences are MDHEN and SYDVKM. The CDR3 totals 18 residues. As DNA, the CDR3 is TGTGCCAGCAGTTTAAAGGTGGGAGGCAGCGGGAGGAGGGATACGCAGTATTTT. Translation gives CASSLKVGGSGRRDTQYF.

The chain combines TRBV2 with TRBJ2-7, with 8 bases aligning to TRBD1. CDR3 length: 13 amino acids. Germline V gene sequence: CDR1 SNHLY, CDR2 FYNNEI. V shed 11 bases, J shed 0 bases, and the junction held 6 bases outside the gene matches. CDR3 sequence: CASRTGISYEQYF. Written as DNA, the CDR3 is TGTGCCTCCCGGACAGGGATCTCCTACGAGCAGTACTTC.

This chain joins TRBV27 and TRBJ1-5; D perhaps matches TRBD1 (6 bases). V was cut by 10 bases and J by 2 bases, with 15 bases left in between. The CDR3 sequence is 14 residues long. CDR1 is MNHEY, CDR2 SMNVEV, per germline (reference sequence). The CDR3 coding sequence is TGTGCCACCGCGTGGGGGCCTGGCAATCAGCCCCAGCATTTT. It specifies CATAWGPGNQPQHF.

The chain has TRBV5-8 and TRBJ2-7; D is undetermined. The germline CDR1 and CDR2 sequences are SGHTS and YDEGEE. V gave up 2 bases and J gave up 4 bases, with 7 bases separating them. The CDR3 spans 12 residues. The CDR3 sequence is CASSFGRYEQYF. The CDR3 DNA follows: TGTGCCAGCAGCTTTGGTCGGTACGAGCAGTACTTC.

CDR3: CASSIGRNPYNEQFF. CDR3 nucleotides: TGTGCCAGTAGTATAGGGCGGAACCCCTACAATGAGCAGTTCTTC. V gene TRBV19 combines with J gene TRBJ2-1; D call uncertain. Trimming removed 1 base from V and 2 bases from J, with 9 bases in between. The CDR3 sequence is 15 residues long. In germline, CDR1 is LNHDA, CDR2 SQIVND (reference sequence).

For this clone: A read error may account for a junction end that differs from germline. V usage is TRBV7-7 and J usage is TRBJ1-5, with a weak D call TRBD1 (6 bases). CDR1 and CDR2 from the germline V gene are SSHAT and FNYEAQ (reference sequence). This CDR3 region has 16 residues. CDR3 DNA sequence: TGTGCTAGCAGCACTACCTTACAGGGTGAGAGTCAGCCCCAGCATTTT. Translation gives CASSTTLQGESQPQHF.

This clone was seen a few times. The CDR3 loop reads CASNAGGGDTQYF. The CDR3 DNA follows: TGTGCCAGCAATGCGGGAGGGGGAGATACGCAGTATTTT. This chain joins TRBV2 and TRBJ2-3; 9 bases are a match to TRBD2. The CDR3 spans 13 residues. The trim removed 7 bases at V and 5 bases at J, leaving 4 bases unmatched. Germline values: CDR1 SNHLY, CDR2 FYNNEI.

The rearrangement joins TRBV27 to TRBJ2-7, with TRBD2 matching over 8 bases. Germline loops: CDR1 MNHEY, CDR2 SMNVEV (reference sequence). This CDR3 spans 16 amino acids. With V trimmed by 1 base and J by 3 bases, 8 bases remained unmatched. CDR3 protein: CASSLFAGTSNYEQYF. The CDR3 region has the DNA TGTGCCAGCAGTTTATTCGCCGGGACTAGTAACTACGAGCAGTACTTC.